What follows is one TCR beta chain and its context. Recovered status in Cohort 3 required two negative PCRs, clearance, or symptom resolution. Germline CDR1 MNHEY, CDR2 SVGAGI. Trimming removed 7 bases from V and 4 bases from J; junction bases left unmatched: 10. This CDR3 is 15 amino acids long. These data come from a study of blood T cell repertoires in COVID-19. Study-level background: The study drew acute and convalescent COVID-19 samples from the United States, Italy and Spain. T cells, B-cell-depleted T cells, or PBMCs provided the cDNA or gDNA that served as material.

TCRdb's table, derived via immunoSEQ multiplex PCR, lists solely in-frame clones and lacks some. There are about 380,000 clones in the sample; more than 70% occur only once, and 1.3% lies in the top ten. The sequence was obtained from a man under 40 who had recovered from COVID-19. Sequencing input: PBMCs or T cells enriched from blood (not recorded which). The V gene is TRBV6-5, the J gene TRBJ2-3; 8 bases line up with TRBD2. The CDR3 sequence: CASKYRLARADTQYF. CDR3 sequence (DNA): TGTGCCAGCAAGTACCGACTAGCGAGGGCAGATACGCAGTATTTT.